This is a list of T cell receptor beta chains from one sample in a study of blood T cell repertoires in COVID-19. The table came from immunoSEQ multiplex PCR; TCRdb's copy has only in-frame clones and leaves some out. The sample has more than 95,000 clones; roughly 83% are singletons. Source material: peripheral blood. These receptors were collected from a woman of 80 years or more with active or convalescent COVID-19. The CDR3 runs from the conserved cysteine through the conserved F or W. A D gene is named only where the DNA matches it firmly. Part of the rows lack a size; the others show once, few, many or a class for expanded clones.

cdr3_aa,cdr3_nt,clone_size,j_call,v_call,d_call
CASSSRLADYNEQFF,TGTGCCAGCAGCTCCAGACTAGCGGACTACAATGAGCAGTTCTTC,.,TRBJ2-1,TRBV9,TRBD2
CASRARTDGTDTQYF,TGTGCCAGCAGGGCAAGGACAGATGGCACAGATACGCAGTATTTT,.,TRBJ2-3,TRBV2,.
CATSDDRGLTDTQYF,TGTGCCACCAGCGATGACAGGGGGCTCACAGATACGCAGTATTTT,.,TRBJ2-3,TRBV24-1,TRBD1
CASSVGLRNNEQFF,TGTGCCAGCAGCGTGGGACTTCGGAACAATGAGCAGTTCTTC,.,TRBJ2-1,TRBV2,.
CAWSVRRGAGNTIYF,TGTGCCTGGAGTGTACGGAGGGGTGCGGGAAACACCATATATTTT,once,TRBJ1-3,TRBV30,.
CASSTGSYEQYF,TGTGCCAGCAGTACAGGGTCCTACGAGCAGTACTTC,once,TRBJ2-7,TRBV28,.
CATQKGHPGTGELFF,TGTGCCACCCAAAAGGGACACCCCGGCACCGGGGAGCTGTTTTTT,.,TRBJ2-2,TRBV10-3,.
CASSQDLRETQYF,TGCGCCAGCAGCCAAGATCTCCGGGAGACCCAGTACTTC,.,TRBJ2-5,TRBV4-3,.
CASSTFTGANSNQPQHF,TGTGCCAGCAGCACGTTCACAGGAGCAAATAGCAATCAGCCCCAGCATTTT,.,TRBJ1-5,TRBV6-2/TRBV6-3,.
CASSLVGQGYGYTF,TGTGCCAGCAGCTTGGTCGGACAGGGCTATGGCTACACCTTC,.,TRBJ1-2,TRBV5-5,TRBD1
CASSPGQVSPTDTQYF,TGCGCCAGCAGCCCGGGACAGGTTAGCCCTACAGATACGCAGTATTTT,.,TRBJ2-3,TRBV5-1,TRBD1
CASSQDTPKLFF,TGTGCCAGCAGCCAGGACACACCGAAACTGTTTTTT,.,TRBJ1-4,TRBV3-1/TRBV3-2,.
CAWSYQGETQYF,TGTGCCTGGAGTTACCAGGGTGAGACCCAGTACTTC,.,TRBJ2-5,TRBV30,.
CASSPQAGAVGNEQFF,TGTGCCAGCAGCCCTCAAGCGGGGGCCGTGGGTAATGAGCAGTTCTTC,.,TRBJ2-1,TRBV9,TRBD2
CASSVGGQGAYEQYF,TGTGCCAGCAGCGTAGGGGGACAGGGGGCCTACGAGCAGTACTTC,.,TRBJ2-7,TRBV9,TRBD1
CASSPGGTEREQYF,TGTGCCAGCAGCCCGGGAGGGACGGAGCGCGAGCAGTACTTC,few,TRBJ2-7,TRBV3-1/TRBV3-2,TRBD2
CASSLYRDAGNEQFF,TGTGCCAGCAGCTTATACAGGGACGCCGGGAATGAGCAGTTCTTC,.,TRBJ2-1,TRBV7-3,.
CASASGLGYGELFF,TGCGCCAGCGCTTCGGGACTGGGGTACGGGGAGCTGTTTTTT,.,TRBJ2-2,TRBV4-3,.
CASSRGLFSGNTIYF,TGTGCCAGCAGTCGGGGGCTTTTCTCTGGAAACACCATATATTTT,.,TRBJ1-3,TRBV6-6,.
CASSEFGTDKAFF,TGTGCCAGCAGTGAATTCGGGACAGACAAAGCTTTCTTT,.,TRBJ1-1,TRBV25-1,TRBD1
CASSFSLLASPLHF,TGTGCCAGCAGCTTTAGCCTATTGGCTTCACCCCTCCACTTT,.,TRBJ1-6,TRBV7-2,.
CASSESRHFIQGASSPLHF,TGTGCCAGCAGTGAGTCCAGGCATTTTATTCAGGGGGCTAGCTCACCCCTCCACTTT,.,TRBJ1-6,TRBV6-1,TRBD1
CASSPQGTVGAGELFF,TGCGCCAGCAGTCCACAGGGTACGGTCGGCGCTGGGGAGCTGTTTTTT,.,TRBJ2-2,TRBV5-1,.
CAIRGTGGDTQYF,TGTGCCATCAGGGGGACAGGGGGCGATACGCAGTATTTT,once,TRBJ2-3,TRBV10-3,TRBD1
CASSYGDGNTIYF,TGTGCCAGCAGTTACGGAGATGGAAACACCATATATTTT,.,TRBJ1-3,TRBV6-6,.
CASSIVLAGSSYNEQFF,TGTGCCAGTAGTATAGTCCTAGCGGGGTCATCCTACAATGAGCAGTTCTTC,.,TRBJ2-1,TRBV19,TRBD2
CARSRGLAGGKETQYF,TGTGCCAGAAGCCGAGGACTAGCGGGGGGAAAAGAGACCCAGTACTTC,.,TRBJ2-5,TRBV5-3,TRBD2
CASSPPVGTSGGTIYEQYF,TGTGCCAGCAGTCCACCCGTCGGGACTAGCGGGGGGACTATCTACGAGCAGTACTTC,.,TRBJ2-7,TRBV28,TRBD2
CASSLGPNRAHEQYF,TGTGCCAGCAGCTTGGGCCCGAACAGGGCCCACGAGCAGTACTTC,few,TRBJ2-7,TRBV5-5,.
CASSPGTGQLTYGYTF,TGTGCCAGCAGCCCAGGAACAGGGCAACTAACCTATGGCTACACCTTC,few,TRBJ1-2,TRBV7-8,.
CASSYSSGTGAYEQYF,TGTGCCAGCAGTTACTCTTCCGGGACAGGGGCCTACGAGCAGTACTTC,.,TRBJ2-7,TRBV6-5,TRBD1
CASSYGRQALNQPQHF,TGTGCCAGCAGTTACGGCCGGCAGGCGCTCAATCAGCCCCAGCATTTT,once,TRBJ1-5,TRBV6-6,.
CAWSGARGWEKLFF,TGTGCCTGGAGTGGGGCCCGGGGTTGGGAAAAACTGTTTTTT,.,TRBJ1-4,TRBV30,.
CASSPQGFSTDTQYF,TGTGCCAGCAGCCCACAGGGATTTTCCACAGATACGCAGTATTTT,.,TRBJ2-3,TRBV7-2,.
CASSQDPTRSNQPQHF,TGCGCCAGCAGCCAAGATCCAACCCGGAGCAATCAGCCCCAGCATTTT,.,TRBJ1-5,TRBV4-1,.
CASSLTGGPTDTQYF,TGTGCCAGCAGCTTAACGGGAGGGCCCACAGATACGCAGTATTTT,.,TRBJ2-3,TRBV7-3,TRBD2
CASSIGQGNNQPQHF,TGTGCCAGTAGTATAGGCCAGGGGAACAATCAGCCCCAGCATTTT,.,TRBJ1-5,TRBV19,.